This T cell receptor beta chain was retrieved from a study of CD8 T cells in Susac syndrome. This clonotype was recorded once. Random-hexamer reverse transcription was applied to about 0.45 to 1 ug RNA. A single record per CDR3 protein comes from TCRdb applying MiXCR to the immunoSEQ multiplex PCR reads. The table lists about 210,000 distinct CDR3 sequences, about 95% of them singletons, with less than 0.095% in the top ten. The CDR3 is 12 residues long. V lost 8 bases, J lost 4 bases, and 2 bases stayed unmatched. The germline gives CDR1 ENHRY, CDR2 SYGVKD. The TCR was taken from a human donor with multiple sclerosis. The chain couples TRBV10-3 to TRBJ1-2; 9 bases align to TRBD1. The sample comprised CD4+ T cells from PBMCs. In DNA form, the CDR3 reads TGTGCCATCGGGACAGGGAGCTATGGCTACACCTTC. Translating it yields CAIGTGSYGYTF.